What follows are 27 T cell receptor beta chains derived from one specimen sequenced in a study of OX40 agonist ivuxolimab in advanced cancers. Repertoires were generated with immunoSEQ multiplex PCR, while TCRdb's copy carries only in-frame clones and drops some. The sample has tens of thousands of clones, over 80% seen once; the top ten hold around 1.8%. The material sequenced was CD4+ or CD8+ T cells sorted from blood, taken in a trial of the OX40 agonist ivuxolimab. Receptors originate from an adult with an advanced solid tumor such as melanoma, head and neck, liver or kidney cancer.

The chain employs TRBV21-1 and TRBJ1-2; TRBD1, the D gene given by the table, was not confirmed from the DNA. TRBV21-1 is a recognized pseudogene. The CDR3 has 15 residues. Here the CDR3 reads CASSKVSGRVYGYTF. DNA of the CDR3: TGTGCCAGCAGCAAAGTGTCTGGCAGGGTGTATGGCTACACCTTC.

V usage is TRBV7-3 and J usage is TRBJ1-1; unclear D gene. The CDR3 runs 13 residues. The V end lost 4 bases, the J end lost 4 bases, and 10 bases lay between the germline ends. Germline values: CDR1 SGHTA, CDR2 FQGTGA. CDR3 residues: CASSSGRGTEAFF. The DNA of the CDR3 is TGTGCCAGCAGCTCCGGGAGAGGCACTGAAGCTTTCTTT.

This clone has only one observation. The rearrangement joins TRBV6-6 to TRBJ2-1; TRBD1 or TRBD2 may be the D gene (5 bases each). The CDR3 runs 14 residues. From germline, CDR1 is MNHNY and CDR2 SVGAGI (reference sequence). V lost 6 bases and J lost 5, with 14 bases in between. The CDR3 is CASRGDRGHNEQFF. The CDR3 coding sequence is TGTGCCAGCAGGGGTGACCGGGGCCACAATGAGCAGTTCTTC.

The chain has TRBV18 and TRBJ2-4; D could derive from TRBD1 or TRBD2 (5 bases each). CDR1 and CDR2 from the germline V gene are KGHSH and LQKENI. V was clipped by 3 bases and J by 6 bases, with 18 bases between them. This CDR3 contains 16 residues. This CDR3 is CASSPPRGESGNIQYF. Written as DNA, the CDR3 is TGTGCCAGCTCACCCCCACGAGGGGAGAGTGGAAACATTCAGTACTTC.

The table lists this clone with a few counts. J is TRBJ2-4 and V is TRBV6-1; D gene uncertain. From germline, CDR1 is MNHNS and CDR2 SASEGT. There are 14 residues in the CDR3. Trimming removed 8 bases from V and 7 bases from J, with 18 bases in between. CDR3 amino acids: CASRMPAAANIQYF. DNA for the CDR3: TGTGCCAGCCGCATGCCTGCGGCAGCCAACATTCAGTACTTC.

The CDR3 region has the DNA TGTGCCAGCAGCTTGGGCGCCGACAGGGAAGCTTTCTTT. Protein sequence: CASSLGADREAFF. This sequence joins TRBV7-3 and TRBJ1-1, with a tentative D call TRBD1 (6 bases). The CDR3 totals 13 residues. Trimming took 3 bases from V and 8 from J, leaving 13 bases between them. The germline V gene has CDR1 SGHTA and CDR2 FQGTGA.

This clone was seen just once. CDR3 in amino acids: CASSSDTGELFF. CDR3 bases: TGTGCCAGCAGCTCCGACACCGGGGAGCTGTTTTTT. The chain has TRBV7-8 and TRBJ2-2; no clear D. CDR1 is SGHVS, CDR2 FQNEAQ, per germline. The CDR3 length is 12 residues. Trimming pared 4 bases from V and 3 bases from J, leaving 3 bases between.

This clone was seen just once. The chain combines TRBV28 with TRBJ1-5; 7 bases map to TRBD1. Germline trimming cut 6 bases from V and 2 bases from J; bases unmatched to any gene: 7. The CDR3 loop spans 15 amino acids. The germline V gene has CDR1 MDHEN and CDR2 SYDVKM. CDR3 DNA: TGTGCCAGCAGCCCCCAGGGGGTTGGCAATCAGCCCCAGCATTTT. Protein: CASSPQGVGNQPQHF. The variable domain in full, completed from reference TRBV28 and TRBJ1-5, reads DVKVTQSSRYLVKRTGEKVFLECVQDMDHENMFWYRQDPGLGLRLIYFSYDVKMKEKGDIPEGYSVSREKKERFSLILESASTNQTSMYLCASSPQGVGNQPQHFGDGTRLSIL.

The chain joins TRBV6-6 to TRBJ1-2; 8 nucleotides line up with TRBD1. CDR3 length: 15 amino acids. The ends lost 4 bases at V and 4 bases at J; junction bases unmatched: 8. Germline values: CDR1 MNHNY, CDR2 SVGAGI (reference sequence). The CDR3: CASSSRQGQAYGYTF. Here the CDR3 DNA reads TGTGCCAGCAGTTCCCGACAGGGGCAGGCCTATGGCTACACCTTC.

This clone was observed a single time. The chain recombines TRBV9 with TRBJ2-2, with 12 bases lining up with TRBD1. Germline V gene sequence: CDR1 SGDLS, CDR2 YYNGEE. Unmatched junction bases numbered 9, after V lost 1 base and J lost 2 bases. This CDR3 is 19 amino acids long. In DNA form, the CDR3 reads TGTGCCAGCAGCGTACGACCCGGGACAGGGGGCCTTAACACCGGGGAGCTGTTTTTT. This gives the protein CASSVRPGTGGLNTGELFF.

The V and J genes are TRBV5-1 and TRBJ2-3; 9 bases fit TRBD1. The trim removed 9 bases at V and 3 bases at J, leaving 8 bases unmatched. Per the germline V gene, CDR1 is SGHRS and CDR2 is YFSETQ. The CDR3 sequence is 14 residues long. The CDR3 loop reads CATHRGQGTDTQYF. The CDR3 DNA reads TGCGCCACCCATCGGGGACAGGGTACAGATACGCAGTATTTT.

The chain uses TRBV7-6 and TRBJ2-6; 7 bases are shared with TRBD1. This CDR3 spans 16 amino acids. Trimming removed 2 bases from V and 0 bases from J; junction bases left unmatched: 1. CDR1 is SGHVS, CDR2 FNYEAQ, per germline. The CDR3 DNA is TGTGCCAGCAGCTTAAACAGGGGCTCTGGGGCCAACGTCCTGACTTTC. Protein: CASSLNRGSGANVLTF. The full variable domain, in which reference TRBV7-6 and TRBJ2-6 provide the parts outside the CDR3, is GAGVSQSPRYKVTKRGQDVALRCDPISGHVSLYWYRQALGQGPEFLTYFNYEAQQDKSGLPNDRFSAERPEGSISTLTIQRTEQRDSAMYRCASSLNRGSGANVLTFGAGSRLTVL.

The chain links TRBV4-2 to TRBJ2-7, with 8 bases lining up with TRBD1. J was trimmed by 3 bases and V by 0 bases; bases with no gene match: 7. This CDR3 is 16 amino acids long. Germline-derived CDR1 and CDR2 are LGHNA and YNFKEQ. The CDR3 coding sequence is TGTGCCAGCAGCCAAGATCCATTGACAGGGGTCTACGAGCAGTACTTC. It codes for CASSQDPLTGVYEQYF.

The CDR3 DNA is TGCAGCGTCCCAGGGGGACTAGCGGGTGTTACCTACAATGAGCAGTTCTTC. The encoded protein is CSVPGGLAGVTYNEQFF. V usage is TRBV29-1 and J usage is TRBJ2-1; 12 nucleotides agree with TRBD2. The germline V gene encodes CDR1 SQVTM and CDR2 ANQGSEA. This CDR3 spans 17 amino acids. Losses at the gene ends were 6 bases for V and 2 bases for J; bases not matched to a gene: 11.

This clone appeared a single time. V usage is TRBV5-4 and J usage is TRBJ2-2, with D tentatively TRBD2 (6 bases). The CDR3 totals 14 residues. Germline values: CDR1 SGHNT, CDR2 YYREEE (reference sequence). With 0 bases removed from V and 3 bases from J, the gap between germline ends came to 6 bases. CDR3 nucleotide sequence: TGTGCCAGCAGCTTGGGGGGGGACACCGGGGAGCTGTTTTTT. Its protein product is CASSLGGDTGELFF.

The chain couples TRBV19 to TRBJ2-3, with TRBD1 identical over 10 bases. Germline values: CDR1 LNHDA, CDR2 SQIVND (reference sequence). This CDR3 has 14 amino acids. Losses at the gene ends were 4 bases for V and 6 bases for J; bases not matched to a gene: 4. CDR3 in amino acids: CASSRGQGEDTQYF. Here the CDR3 DNA reads TGTGCCAGTAGTAGAGGACAGGGGGAGGATACGCAGTATTTT. Filled out from reference TRBV19 and TRBJ2-3, the complete variable domain reads DGGITQSPKYLFRKEGQNVTLSCEQNLNHDAMYWYRQDPGQGLRLIYYSQIVNDFQKGDIAEGYSVSREKKESFPLTVTSAQKNPTAFYLCASSRGQGEDTQYFGPGTRLTVL.

The V and J genes are TRBV21-1 and TRBJ2-3. TRBV21-1 is a pseudogene. The CDR3 covers 14 residues. CDR3 sequence reads: CASSSTRTTDTQYF. The CDR3 DNA reads as TGTGCCAGCAGCTCAACCCGAACCACAGATACGCAGTATTTT.

This clone has a handful of counts. This chain links TRBV7-3 with TRBJ1-2; possibly TRBD1 for D (5 bases). V lost 1 base and J 4 bases, leaving 13 bases between the germline ends. The CDR3 covers 15 residues. Per germline, CDR1 SGHTA and CDR2 FQGTGA. This CDR3 is CASSLNPQGGYGYTF. The CDR3 nucleotides are TGTGCCAGCAGCTTAAATCCCCAGGGAGGCTATGGCTACACCTTC.

The chain is built from TRBV6-6 and TRBJ2-7; TRBD1 agrees at 7 bases. Per germline, CDR1 MNHNY and CDR2 SVGAGI (reference sequence). The CDR3 sequence is 14 residues long. The V segment lost 2 bases and the J segment 2 bases; nucleotides outside the gene matches: 3. In DNA, the CDR3 is TGTGCCAGCAGTTACGGGACAGTAGCCTACGAGCAGTACTTC. Translation gives CASSYGTVAYEQYF.

This sequence joins TRBV30 and TRBJ2-6, with D maybe TRBD1 (5 bases). V lost 0 bases and J lost 1, with 7 bases in between. The CDR3 contains 15 residues. Germline CDR1 is GTSNPN and CDR2 is SVGIG (reference sequence). The CDR3 reads CAWSVGASGANVLTF. The CDR3 DNA is TGTGCCTGGAGTGTTGGGGCATCTGGGGCCAACGTCCTGACTTTC.

In this sample, this clone turned up once. The chain couples TRBV18 to TRBJ2-7, with no clear D. The CDR3 covers 14 residues. Trimming pared 0 bases from V and 1 base from J, leaving 7 bases between. Germline-derived CDR1 and CDR2 are KGHSH and LQKENI. CDR3 sequence: CASSPPANSYEQYF. DNA for the CDR3: TGTGCCAGCTCACCACCTGCAAATTCCTACGAGCAGTACTTC.

The rearrangement links TRBV27 to TRBJ2-1; 11 bases map to TRBD2. The V gene's germline CDR1 is MNHEY and CDR2 SMNVEV (reference sequence). The CDR3 loop spans 17 amino acids. V was clipped by 5 bases and J by 6 bases; unmatched bases: 12. This chain's CDR3 is CASSRTIAGGPGNEQFF. CDR3 DNA sequence: TGTGCCAGCAGTAGAACAATAGCGGGAGGGCCGGGCAATGAGCAGTTCTTC.

The V gene is TRBV27, the J gene TRBJ2-7; maybe TRBD1 (5 bases). Trimming pared 0 bases from V and 0 bases from J, leaving 12 bases between. Germline CDR1 is MNHEY and CDR2 is SMNVEV (reference sequence). The CDR3 is 16 residues long. This CDR3 reads CASSLSADRSSYEQYF. The CDR3 DNA reads TGTGCCAGCAGTTTATCCGCCGACAGAAGCTCCTACGAGCAGTACTTC.

V and J are TRBV27 and TRBJ1-2; no definite D call. Trimming took 3 bases from V and 4 from J, leaving 9 bases between them. Germline V gene sequence: CDR1 MNHEY, CDR2 SMNVEV (reference sequence). The CDR3 covers 13 residues. This CDR3 is CASSFGQFYGYTF. The CDR3 region has the DNA TGTGCCAGCAGTTTCGGGCAGTTCTATGGCTACACCTTC.

In this sample, this clone turned up a few times. The chain uses TRBV29-1 and TRBJ2-7, with D perhaps TRBD1 (6 bases). This CDR3 has 11 amino acids. Trimming took off 6 bases at V and 2 bases at J, with 8 bases between the two ends. CDR1 SQVTM and CDR2 ANQGSEA come from the germline V gene. CDR3 DNA: TGCAGCGTGCAGGGGACCTACGAGCAGTACTTC. This codes for CSVQGTYEQYF.

V and J are TRBV28 and TRBJ1-4; a weak D match, TRBD1 (5 bases). Germline values: CDR1 MDHEN, CDR2 SYDVKM. CDR3 length: 16 residues. V lost 6 bases to trimming and J lost 8 bases, with 22 bases between them. CDR3 nucleotides: TGTGCCAGCAGCTCTCCCGGGGCGGGAACCAACGAAAAACTGTTTTTT. As protein: CASSSPGAGTNEKLFF.

The chain is built from TRBV25-1 and TRBJ1-2; possibly TRBD1 for D (6 bases). There are 13 residues in the CDR3. V gave up 5 bases and J gave up 7 bases, with 14 bases separating them. The V gene's germline CDR1 is MGHDK and CDR2 SYGVNS. CDR3 region: CASSWGRGFGYTF. In DNA, the CDR3 is TGTGCCAGCAGTTGGGGGCGCGGTTTTGGCTACACCTTC.